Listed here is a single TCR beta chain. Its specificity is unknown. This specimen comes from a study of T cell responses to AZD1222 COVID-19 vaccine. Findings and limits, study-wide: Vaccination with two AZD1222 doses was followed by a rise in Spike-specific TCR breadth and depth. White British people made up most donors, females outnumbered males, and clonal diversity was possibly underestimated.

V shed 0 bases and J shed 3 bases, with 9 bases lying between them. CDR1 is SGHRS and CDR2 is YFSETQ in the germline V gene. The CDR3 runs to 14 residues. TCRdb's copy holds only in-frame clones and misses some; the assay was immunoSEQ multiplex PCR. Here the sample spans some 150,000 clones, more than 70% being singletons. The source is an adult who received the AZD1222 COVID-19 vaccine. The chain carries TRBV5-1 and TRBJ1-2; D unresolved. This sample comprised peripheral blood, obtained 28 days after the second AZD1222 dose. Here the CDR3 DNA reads TGCGCCAGCAGCTTGGCCGGGGTTTACTATGGCTACACCTTC. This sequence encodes CASSLAGVYYGYTF.